Shown below are 4 T cell receptor beta chains from a single sample sequenced in a study of blood T cell repertoires in COVID-19. Assay: immunoSEQ multiplex PCR; the TCRdb copy retains only in-frame clones and omits some. The table lists about 30,000 clones, about 88% of them singletons. The sample comprised peripheral blood. These receptors originate from a human donor in a cohort sampled during active COVID-19. The donor label of this sample is uncertain.

This chain links TRBV9 with TRBJ2-2, with TRBD1 matching 8 bases. This CDR3 comprises 14 residues. Germline lookup yields CDR1 SGDLS and CDR2 YYNGEE. V was pared by 4 bases and J by 5 bases, with 4 bases of the junction left unmatched. CDR3: CASSTQGATGELFF. CDR3 nucleotide sequence: TGTGCCAGCAGCACCCAGGGGGCGACCGGGGAGCTGTTTTTT. Full variable domain (remainder filled in from reference TRBV9 and TRBJ2-2): DSGVTQTPKHLITATGQRVTLRCSPRSGDLSVYWYQQSLDQGLQFLIQYYNGEERAKGNILERFSAQQFPDLHSELNLSSLELGDSALYFCASSTQGATGELFFGEGSRLTVL.

The chain joins TRBV27 to TRBJ2-3, with TRBD1 as a possible D gene (7 bases). Germline CDR1 MNHEY, CDR2 SMNVEV (reference sequence). The CDR3 spans 14 residues. V was shortened by 7 bases and J by 5 bases, with 16 bases between the two germline ends. The CDR3 sequence: CASNSQQGGDTQYF. For the CDR3, the DNA is TGTGCCAGCAACTCCCAGCAGGGGGGAGATACGCAGTATTTT.

The chain couples TRBV20-1 to TRBJ2-5; perhaps TRBD1 as D (6 bases). V was pared by 5 bases and J by 5 bases, with 9 bases between. The CDR3 is made up of 11 amino acids. The germline gives CDR1 DFQATT, CDR2 SNEGSKA (reference sequence). The CDR3 is CSAGRGETQYF. CDR3 bases: TGCAGTGCTGGCAGGGGCGAGACCCAGTACTTC.

The V and J genes are TRBV28 and TRBJ2-1; 12 bases match TRBD2. The V gene end was trimmed by 5 bases and the J gene end by 8 bases; junction bases not matched to a gene: 1. Germline V gives CDR1 MDHEN, CDR2 SYDVKM. This CDR3 has 13 residues. Here the CDR3 DNA reads TGTGCCAGCAGTCTAGCGGGAGGGTATGAGCAGTTCTTC. Its protein is CASSLAGGYEQFF.